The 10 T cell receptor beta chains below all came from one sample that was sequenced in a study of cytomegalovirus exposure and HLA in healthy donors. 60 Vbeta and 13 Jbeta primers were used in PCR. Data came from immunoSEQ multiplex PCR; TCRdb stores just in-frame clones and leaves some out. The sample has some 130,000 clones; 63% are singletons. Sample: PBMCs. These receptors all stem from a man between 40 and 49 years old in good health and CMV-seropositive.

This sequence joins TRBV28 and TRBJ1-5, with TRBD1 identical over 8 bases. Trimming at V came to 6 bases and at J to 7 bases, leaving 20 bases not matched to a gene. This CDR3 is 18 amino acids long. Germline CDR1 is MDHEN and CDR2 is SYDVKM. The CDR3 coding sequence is TGTGCCAGCAGAGTCGGGGGGAGCGAGCAGGGGGCAGGGCAGCCCCAGCATTTT. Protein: CASRVGGSEQGAGQPQHF.

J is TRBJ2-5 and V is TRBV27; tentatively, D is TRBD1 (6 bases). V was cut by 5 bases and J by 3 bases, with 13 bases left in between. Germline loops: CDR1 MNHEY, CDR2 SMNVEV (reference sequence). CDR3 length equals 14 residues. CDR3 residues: CASSPGELEETQYF. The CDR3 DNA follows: TGTGCCAGCAGTCCAGGGGAATTAGAAGAGACCCAGTACTTC.

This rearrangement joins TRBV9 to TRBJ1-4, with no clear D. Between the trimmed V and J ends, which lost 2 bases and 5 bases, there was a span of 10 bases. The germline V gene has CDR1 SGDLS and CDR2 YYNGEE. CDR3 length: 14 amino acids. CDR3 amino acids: CASSVGNRNEKLFF. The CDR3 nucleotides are TGTGCCAGCAGCGTCGGGAACCGGAATGAAAAACTGTTTTTT.

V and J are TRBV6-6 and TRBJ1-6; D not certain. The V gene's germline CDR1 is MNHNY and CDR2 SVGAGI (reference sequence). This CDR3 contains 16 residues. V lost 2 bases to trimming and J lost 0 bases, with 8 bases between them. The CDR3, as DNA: TGTGCCAGCAGTTACGCCAAGAGCTCCTATAATTCACCCCTCCACTTT. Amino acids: CASSYAKSSYNSPLHF.

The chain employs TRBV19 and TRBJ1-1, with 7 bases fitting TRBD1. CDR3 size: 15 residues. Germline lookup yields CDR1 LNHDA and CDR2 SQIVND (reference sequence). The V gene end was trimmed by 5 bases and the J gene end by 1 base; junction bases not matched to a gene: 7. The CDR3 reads CASSPWDSKNTEAFF. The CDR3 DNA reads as TGTGCCAGTAGTCCCTGGGACAGCAAGAACACTGAAGCTTTCTTT.

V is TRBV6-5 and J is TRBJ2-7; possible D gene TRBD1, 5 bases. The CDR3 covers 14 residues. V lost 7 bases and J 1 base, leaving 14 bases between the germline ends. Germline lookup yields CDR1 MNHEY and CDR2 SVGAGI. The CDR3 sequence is CASTQGSGSYEQYF. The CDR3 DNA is TGTGCCAGCACCCAGGGAAGTGGGTCCTACGAGCAGTACTTC.

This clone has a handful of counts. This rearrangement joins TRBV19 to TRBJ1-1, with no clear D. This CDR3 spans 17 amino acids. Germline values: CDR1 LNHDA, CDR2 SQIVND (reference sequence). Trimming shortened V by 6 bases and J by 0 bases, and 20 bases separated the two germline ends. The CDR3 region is CASRKTLSRLLNTEAFF. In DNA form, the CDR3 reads TGTGCCAGTAGAAAAACCCTCTCGCGCCTCTTGAACACTGAAGCTTTCTTT.

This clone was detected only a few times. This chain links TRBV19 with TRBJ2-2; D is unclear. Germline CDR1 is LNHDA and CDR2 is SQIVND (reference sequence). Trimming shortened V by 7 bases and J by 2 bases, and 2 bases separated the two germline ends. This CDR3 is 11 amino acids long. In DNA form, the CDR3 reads TGTGCCAGTACAAACACCGGGGAGCTGTTTTTT. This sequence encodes CASTNTGELFF.

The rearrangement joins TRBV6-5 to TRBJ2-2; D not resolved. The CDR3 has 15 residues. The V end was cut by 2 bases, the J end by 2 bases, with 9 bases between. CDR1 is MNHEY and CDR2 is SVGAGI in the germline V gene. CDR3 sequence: CASSYRQINTGELFF. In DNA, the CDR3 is TGTGCCAGCAGTTACCGACAAATTAACACCGGGGAGCTGTTTTTT.

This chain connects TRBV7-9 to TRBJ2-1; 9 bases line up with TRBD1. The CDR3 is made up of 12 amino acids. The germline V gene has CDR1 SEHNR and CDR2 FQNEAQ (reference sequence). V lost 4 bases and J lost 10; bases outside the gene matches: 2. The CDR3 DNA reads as TGTGCCAGCAGCTACAGGGGGCAAGAGCAGTTCTTC. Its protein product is CASSYRGQEQFF.